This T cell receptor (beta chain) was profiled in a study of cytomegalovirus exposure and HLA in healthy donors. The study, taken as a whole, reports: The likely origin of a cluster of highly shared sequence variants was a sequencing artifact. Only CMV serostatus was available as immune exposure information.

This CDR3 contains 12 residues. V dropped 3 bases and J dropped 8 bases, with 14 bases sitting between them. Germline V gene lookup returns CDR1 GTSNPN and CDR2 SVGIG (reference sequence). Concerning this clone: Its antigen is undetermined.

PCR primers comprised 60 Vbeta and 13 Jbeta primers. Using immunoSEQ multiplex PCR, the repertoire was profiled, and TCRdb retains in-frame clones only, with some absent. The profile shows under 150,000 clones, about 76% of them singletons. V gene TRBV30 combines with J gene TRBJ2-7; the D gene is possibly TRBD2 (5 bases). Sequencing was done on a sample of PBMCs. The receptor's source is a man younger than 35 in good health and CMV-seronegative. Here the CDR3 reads CAWSQTSRQQYF. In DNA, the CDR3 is TGTGCCTGGAGCCAAACTAGTCGGCAGCAGTACTTC.